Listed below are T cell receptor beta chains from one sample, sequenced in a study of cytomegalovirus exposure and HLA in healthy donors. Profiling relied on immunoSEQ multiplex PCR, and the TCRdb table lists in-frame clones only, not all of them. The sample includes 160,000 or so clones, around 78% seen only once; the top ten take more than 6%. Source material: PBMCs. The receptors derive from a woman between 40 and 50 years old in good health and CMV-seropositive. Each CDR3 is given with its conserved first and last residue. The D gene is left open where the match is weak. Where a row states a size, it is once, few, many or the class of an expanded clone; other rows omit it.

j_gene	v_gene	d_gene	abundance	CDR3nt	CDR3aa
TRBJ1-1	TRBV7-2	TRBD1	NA	TGTGCCAGCAGCTTAGACAGGGGGCGTTTCACTGAAGCTTTCTTT	CASSLDRGRFTEAFF
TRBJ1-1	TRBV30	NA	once	TGTGCCTGGAGTGAGCGGAACACTGAAGCTTTCTTT	CAWSERNTEAFF
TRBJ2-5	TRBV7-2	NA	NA	TGTGCCAGCAGCCCTGGGGGGTCTTTAGAGACCCAGTACTTC	CASSPGGSLETQYF
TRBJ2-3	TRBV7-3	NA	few	TGTGCCAGCAGCCGGACTTATCAGAGCGCAGATACGCAGTATTTT	CASSRTYQSADTQYF
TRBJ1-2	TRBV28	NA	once	TGTGCCAGCAGTCTTCTTGCGGGCTACACCTTC	CASSLLAGYTF
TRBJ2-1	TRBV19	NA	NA	TGTGCCAGTAGTACATGGAGGCAGGGGCCCATCGGGCAGTTCTTC	CASSTWRQGPIGQFF
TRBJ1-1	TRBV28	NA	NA	TGTGCCAGCAGTACGGGAGCAATTACGGGGGACACTGAAGCTTTCTTT	CASSTGAITGDTEAFF
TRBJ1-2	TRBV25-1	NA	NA	TGTGCCAGCAGTCCACCGGGACAACAAACGGGTGGCTACACCTTC	CASSPPGQQTGGYTF
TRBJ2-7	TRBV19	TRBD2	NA	TGTGCCAGTAGTACGCAGCGGGGGGTCTACGAGCAGTACTTC	CASSTQRGVYEQYF
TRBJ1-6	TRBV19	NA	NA	TGTGCCAGTAGTAAAGGGACACTGAGCTCCTATAATTCACCCCTCCACTTT	CASSKGTLSSYNSPLHF
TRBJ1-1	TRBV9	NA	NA	TGTGCCAGCAGCCCGGGGGGAAGCTCGAACACTGAAGCTTTCTTT	CASSPGGSSNTEAFF
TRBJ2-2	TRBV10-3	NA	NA	TGTGCCATCAGCGGGGACATCTTCCCCGGGGAGCTGTTTTTT	CAISGDIFPGELFF
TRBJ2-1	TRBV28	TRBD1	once	TGTGCCAGCAGTTTTCATGCCGGGACAGGGCACAATGAGCAGTTCTTC	CASSFHAGTGHNEQFF
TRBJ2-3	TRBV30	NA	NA	TGTGCCTGGAGTTACACAGATACGCAGTATTTT	CAWSYTDTQYF
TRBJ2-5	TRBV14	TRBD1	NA	TGTGCCAGCAGCAAACGGACAGGGCTACAAGAGACCCAGTACTTC	CASSKRTGLQETQYF
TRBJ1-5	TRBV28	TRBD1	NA	TGTGCCAGCGTTATATCTCAGGGGGTCAGTCAGCCCCAGCATTTT	CASVISQGVSQPQHF
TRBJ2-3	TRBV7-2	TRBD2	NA	TGTGCCAGCAGCTTAGTGAGCGGGGGCTACCGCACAGATACGCAGTATTTT	CASSLVSGGYRTDTQYF
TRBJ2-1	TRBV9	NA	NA	TGTGCCAGCAGCGTAGGTCAAGGTGTGGGGGGAGTCTACAATGAGCAGTTCTTC	CASSVGQGVGGVYNEQFF
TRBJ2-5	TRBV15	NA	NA	TGTGCCACCAGCAGAGCAGGGTATAGCCAAGAGACCCAGTACTTC	CATSRAGYSQETQYF
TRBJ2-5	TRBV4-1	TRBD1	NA	TGCGCCAGCAGCCAAAATGACAGGGATGAAGAGACCCAGTACTTC	CASSQNDRDEETQYF
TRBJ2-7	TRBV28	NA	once	TGTGCCAGCAGTATCCGGGACTTGAGCTCCTACGAGCAGTACTTC	CASSIRDLSSYEQYF
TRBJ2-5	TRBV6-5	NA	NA	TGTGCCAGCAGTTACTCGATCGGTGAGACCCAGTACTTC	CASSYSIGETQYF
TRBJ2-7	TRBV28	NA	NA	TGTGCCAGCAGTTCCCCTGGCGGGACCCTCTACGAGCAGTACTTC	CASSSPGGTLYEQYF
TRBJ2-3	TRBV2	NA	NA	TGTGCCAGCACCTCGGGGTGGGAGACGCAGTATTTT	CASTSGWETQYF
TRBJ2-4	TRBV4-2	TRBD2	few	TGTGCCAGCAGCCAGGCCTCCCAGGGAACAGCGGGGGGGTTGAACATTCAGTACTTC	CASSQASQGTAGGLNIQYF
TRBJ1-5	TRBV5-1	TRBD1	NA	TGCGCCAGCAGCTTGGTATCAGGGGGCGATCAGCCCCAGCATTTT	CASSLVSGGDQPQHF
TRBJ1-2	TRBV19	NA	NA	TGTGCCAGCTTGGACAGCCAAGCATCAAGGGGCTACACCTTC	CASLDSQASRGYTF
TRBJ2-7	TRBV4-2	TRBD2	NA	TGTGCCAGCAGCCAAGCGGCTAGCGGTAACTACGAGCAGTACTTC	CASSQAASGNYEQYF
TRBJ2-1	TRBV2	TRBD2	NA	TGTGCCAGCAGTGTACCCCTTACTAGCGGCGAGCAGTTCTTC	CASSVPLTSGEQFF
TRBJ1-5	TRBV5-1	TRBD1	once	TGCGCCAGCAGCGCGATGGGGACAGGGGGCGGCCAGCCCCAGCATTTT	CASSAMGTGGGQPQHF
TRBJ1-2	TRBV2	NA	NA	TGTGCCAGCAGTGAAGGGCAGTCGAAGGGCTACACCTTC	CASSEGQSKGYTF
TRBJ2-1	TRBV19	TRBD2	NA	TGTGCCAGTAGTGTGAGGACTAGCGGAAACTCCTACAATGAGCAGTTCTTC	CASSVRTSGNSYNEQFF